Presented here are 26 T cell receptor beta chains from one specimen sequenced in a study of cytomegalovirus exposure and HLA in healthy donors. In the PCR, 60 Vbeta and 13 Jbeta primers were used. Assay used: immunoSEQ multiplex PCR; TCRdb lists only in-frame clones, some missing. This sample lists around 200,000 clones; its ten largest clones have about 0.81%. Sequencing input: PBMCs. These receptors all come from a woman younger than 30 in good health and CMV-seropositive.

J is TRBJ2-1 and V is TRBV5-1; TRBD2 matches 11 bases. CDR3 length equals 15 residues. CDR1 is SGHRS, CDR2 YFSETQ, per germline. V dropped 4 bases and J dropped 8; count of bases not matched to a gene: 8. CDR3 sequence reads: CASSRTSGGRDEQFF. CDR3 in DNA: TGCGCCAGCAGCCGTACTAGCGGGGGAAGGGATGAGCAGTTCTTC.

The chain couples TRBV2 to TRBJ2-7; unclear D gene. CDR3 length: 12 amino acids. Germline V gene sequence: CDR1 SNHLY, CDR2 FYNNEI. Between the trimmed V and J ends, which lost 7 bases and 3 bases, there was a span of 10 bases. CDR3 DNA: TGTGCCAGCACTTCGTCAGGCTACGAGCAGTACTTC. Amino acids: CASTSSGYEQYF.

V is TRBV5-5 and J is TRBJ1-3, with D hard to call. V lost 2 bases to trimming and J lost 0 bases, with 12 bases between them. Germline V CDR1 and CDR2: SGHKS, YYEKEE (reference sequence). This CDR3 is built from 16 residues. The CDR3 bases are TGTGCCAGCAGCTTCTTACCGACAATCTCTGGAAACACCATATATTTT. Translated: CASSFLPTISGNTIYF.

V is TRBV7-2 and J is TRBJ2-7; weak D call: TRBD1 (5 bases). From germline, CDR1 is SGHTA and CDR2 FQGNSA. V lost 1 base and J 0 bases, leaving 10 bases between the germline ends. The CDR3 is made up of 15 amino acids. The CDR3 reads CASSLGGRVSYEQYF. The CDR3 bases are TGTGCCAGCAGCTTAGGGGGCCGGGTCTCCTACGAGCAGTACTTC.

Of note for this clone: Compared with germline, one end of the junction differs, possibly owing to a read error. This sample includes further DNA sequences coding for the same CDR3. The chain has TRBV5-6 and TRBJ2-1; 7 bases agree with TRBD1. Looked up from germline, CDR1 is SGHDT and CDR2 is YYEEEE. The CDR3 sequence is 14 residues long. Written as DNA, the CDR3 is TGTGCCAGCAGCGAAGGGGGCTCCTACAACGAGCAGTTCTTC. Protein sequence: CASSEGGSYNEQFF.

The DNA for the CDR3 is TGCGCCAGCAGCTCGAGCGGGAGGGCCGACAATGAGCAGTTCTTC. Translated, it gives CASSSSGRADNEQFF. The chain links TRBV5-1 to TRBJ2-1; 10 positions agree with TRBD2. Germline lookup yields CDR1 SGHRS and CDR2 YFSETQ. The CDR3 is made up of 15 amino acids. The J segment lost 5 bases and the V segment lost 3 bases, leaving 5 bases of the junction unmatched.

The chain employs TRBV2 and TRBJ2-1; 10 nucleotides match TRBD2. Per germline, CDR1 SNHLY and CDR2 FYNNEI. The V segment lost 8 bases and the J segment 4 bases; nucleotides outside the gene matches: 2. This CDR3 spans 13 amino acids. The chain's CDR3 is CASLAGDYNEQFF. The CDR3 nucleotides are TGTGCCAGCCTAGCGGGGGATTACAATGAGCAGTTCTTC.

CDR3 in DNA: TGCAGCGTCGCCGGGGCGGGGGAGACCCAGTACTTC. Its translation is CSVAGAGETQYF. The chain combines TRBV29-1 with TRBJ2-5; D may be TRBD2 (6 bases). The CDR3 has 12 residues. V lost 6 bases and J 5 bases, leaving 13 bases between the germline ends. Germline CDR1 is SQVTM and CDR2 is ANQGSEA.

The rearrangement joins TRBV4-1 to TRBJ1-2; TRBD1 is a possible D gene (5 bases). The CDR3 is 14 residues long. The V end was cut by 4 bases, the J end by 1 base, with 10 bases between. CDR1 is MGHRA, CDR2 YSYEKL, per germline. The CDR3 DNA reads TGCGCCAGCAGCCCACTGGGGCGTAACTATGGCTACACCTTC. This codes for CASSPLGRNYGYTF.

The chain employs TRBV5-1 and TRBJ2-5, with 7 nucleotides matching TRBD2. The V and J ends lost 7 bases and 3 bases, in that order; junction bases with no gene match: 12. This CDR3 has 15 residues. CDR1 and CDR2 from the germline V gene are SGHRS and YFSETQ. The CDR3 spells CASGPEGRVEETQYF. DNA for the CDR3: TGCGCCAGCGGCCCCGAGGGGAGGGTTGAAGAGACCCAGTACTTC.

V usage is TRBV12-5 and J usage is TRBJ2-3, with 9 bases aligning to TRBD2. The V segment lost 1 base and the J segment 3 bases; nucleotides outside the gene matches: 5. The V gene's germline CDR1 is LGHNT and CDR2 FRNRAP. The CDR3 spans 16 residues. This CDR3 is CASGLAPSGATDTQYF. In nucleotides, the CDR3 is TGTGCTAGTGGTTTGGCTCCTAGCGGGGCTACAGATACGCAGTATTTT.

The V gene is TRBV5-4, the J gene TRBJ2-7; D is possibly TRBD2 (5 bases). CDR1 and CDR2 from the germline V gene are SGHNT and YYREEE (reference sequence). The V end lost 4 bases, the J end lost 0 bases, and 14 bases lay between the germline ends. CDR3 length: 15 residues. The DNA of the CDR3 is TGTGCCAGCAGCCCCGACCTTGGAGGCTCCTACGAGCAGTACTTC. This gives the protein CASSPDLGGSYEQYF.

CDR3: CASSFRDYGGNEQFF. The CDR3 DNA reads as TGTGCCAGCAGCTTCCGGGACTATGGGGGCAATGAGCAGTTCTTC. The rearrangement joins TRBV7-9 to TRBJ2-1, with 7 nucleotides matching TRBD2. V was pared by 3 bases and J by 6 bases, with 8 bases of the junction left unmatched. The CDR3 has 15 amino acids. The germline V gene has CDR1 SEHNR and CDR2 FQNEAQ (reference sequence).

The chain is built from TRBV7-9 and TRBJ2-3; 11 bases agree with TRBD2. CDR3 length equals 18 residues. Trimming cost V 5 bases and J 0 bases; bases outside gene matches: 10. Germline values: CDR1 SEHNR, CDR2 FQNEAQ (reference sequence). DNA for the CDR3: TGTGCCAGCAGCGCCACCGGATTAGCGGGAGGGAGCACAGATACGCAGTATTTT. Amino acid sequence: CASSATGLAGGSTDTQYF.

The V gene is TRBV7-9, the J gene TRBJ1-1; D is unresolved. The CDR3 has 12 residues. The V gene lost 3 bases and the J gene lost 4 bases, with 6 bases spanning the gap. Germline-derived CDR1 and CDR2 are SEHNR and FQNEAQ (reference sequence). The CDR3, as DNA: TGTGCCAGCAGCTTCGCAGGCACTGAAGCTTTCTTT. Translation: CASSFAGTEAFF.

CDR3 sequence reads: CASSTGPEGEYGYTF. CDR3 bases: TGTGCCAGCAGCACTGGTCCAGAGGGCGAGTATGGCTACACCTTC. V and J are TRBV9 and TRBJ1-2; unclear D gene. With 4 bases removed from V and 5 bases from J, the gap between germline ends came to 18 bases. CDR1 is SGDLS, CDR2 YYNGEE, per germline. The CDR3 loop spans 15 amino acids.

The rearrangement links TRBV6-5 to TRBJ2-7; the match to TRBD2 covers 8 bases. V lost 3 bases and J lost 4; bases outside the gene matches: 5. Germline CDR1 is MNHEY and CDR2 is SVGAGI. CDR3 length: 14 residues. CDR3 amino acids: CASSYIAGFYEQYF. CDR3 nucleotide sequence: TGTGCCAGCAGTTATATAGCGGGATTTTACGAGCAGTACTTC.

The V and J genes are TRBV15 and TRBJ2-1; TRBD2 matches 7 bases. Per the germline V gene, CDR1 is LNHNV and CDR2 is YYDKDF (reference sequence). The length of the CDR3 is 16 residues. The V and J ends lost 6 bases and 10 bases, in that order; junction bases with no gene match: 18. The CDR3 sequence: CATRGGGGPSSREQFF. Written as DNA, the CDR3 is TGTGCCACCAGGGGTGGGGGAGGGCCGAGTTCGCGGGAGCAGTTCTTC.

The V call is TRBV6-5, the J call TRBJ2-3, with a weak D call TRBD2 (7 bases). Trimming stripped 0 bases from V and 6 bases from J, with 10 bases between. This CDR3 is 14 amino acids long. The germline gives CDR1 MNHEY, CDR2 SVGAGI. The CDR3 coding sequence is TGTGCCAGCAGTTACTCGGGGGGGGGCGATACGCAGTATTTT. Amino acid sequence: CASSYSGGGDTQYF.

This chain joins TRBV5-1 and TRBJ2-7; 14 bases map to TRBD2. CDR1 and CDR2 from the germline V gene are SGHRS and YFSETQ. V dropped 4 bases and J dropped 0; count of bases not matched to a gene: 9. The CDR3 contains 18 residues. The CDR3 loop is CASSHLTSGRDSSYEQYF. The CDR3 coding sequence is TGCGCCAGCAGCCACCTGACTAGCGGGAGGGATAGCTCCTACGAGCAGTACTTC.

The chain is built from TRBV5-5 and TRBJ2-2; D not certain. Per germline, CDR1 SGHKS and CDR2 YYEKEE (reference sequence). The CDR3 runs to 16 residues. V dropped 1 base and J dropped 0 bases, with 10 bases sitting between them. The CDR3 reads CASSLLVAPNTGELFF. In DNA, the CDR3 is TGTGCCAGCAGCTTGTTGGTAGCCCCGAACACCGGGGAGCTGTTTTTT. Full variable domain (remainder filled in from reference TRBV5-5 and TRBJ2-2): DAGVTQSPTHLIKTRGQQVTLRCSPISGHKSVSWYQQVLGQGPQFIFQYYEKEERGRGNFPDRFSARQFPNYSSELNVNALLLGDSALYLCASSLLVAPNTGELFFGEGSRLTVL.

The chain employs TRBV7-3 and TRBJ2-2; 8 bases fit TRBD1. The V and J ends lost 5 bases and 3 bases, in that order; junction bases with no gene match: 8. The CDR3 sequence is 16 residues long. CDR1 SGHTA and CDR2 FQGTGA come from the germline V gene. The CDR3 loop reads CASSQDRVMDTGELFF. CDR3 DNA sequence: TGTGCCAGCAGCCAGGACAGGGTCATGGACACCGGGGAGCTGTTTTTT.

The rearrangement links TRBV27 to TRBJ1-1, with no clear D. CDR1 and CDR2 from the germline V gene are MNHEY and SMNVEV (reference sequence). CDR3 size: 13 residues. The ends were cut back, 5 bases at V and 0 bases at J, with 7 bases in the middle. CDR3 residues: CASSGLMNTEAFF. For the CDR3, the DNA is TGTGCCAGCAGTGGCTTAATGAACACTGAAGCTTTCTTT.

The CDR3: CASSSSTEAYEQYF. The CDR3 nucleotides are TGTGCCAGCAGCTCCTCGACAGAAGCCTACGAGCAGTACTTC. The genes are TRBV13 and TRBJ2-5; a weak D match, TRBD1 (5 bases). TRBJ2-7 explains the end of the DNA better; the J call may be wrong. The V gene's germline CDR1 is PRHDT and CDR2 FYEKMQ (reference sequence). The CDR3 runs 14 residues.

The chain combines TRBV7-2 with TRBJ1-2, with D possibly matching TRBD1 (6 bases). This CDR3 comprises 15 residues. Germline values: CDR1 SGHTA, CDR2 FQGNSA. The V end was cut by 0 bases, the J end by 8 bases, with 16 bases between. As DNA, the CDR3 is TGTGCCAGCAGCTTAGCCCAGGGGTTGGTTAGCGGCTACACCTTC. The encoded protein is CASSLAQGLVSGYTF.

The rearrangement uses TRBV27 and TRBJ2-3, with unresolved D. V was clipped by 0 bases and J by 3 bases, with 7 bases between them. CDR1 MNHEY and CDR2 SMNVEV come from the germline V gene (reference sequence). The CDR3 runs to 14 residues. CDR3 region: CASSLSVGTDTQYF. The CDR3 DNA is TGTGCCAGCAGTTTATCGGTCGGTACAGATACGCAGTATTTT.